This TCR beta chain comes out of a study of blood T cell repertoires in COVID-19. Study-level information: Acute and convalescent COVID-19 specimens originated in the United States, Italy and Spain. Sources were T cells, B-cell-depleted T cells, or PBMCs; the material itself was cDNA or gDNA.

Per the original methods: Amplifying reference gene primers gave estimates of nucleated cell counts. Using immunoSEQ multiplex PCR, the repertoire was profiled, and TCRdb retains in-frame clones only, with some absent. The V and J calls and clone size come from that table; D and trimming were worked out from the DNA. The data contain over 200,000 clones, roughly 80% of them seen just once; the ten biggest clones take up approximately 7.9%. The CDR3 runs 18 residues. Germline V CDR1 and CDR2: SGHVS, FQNEAQ. Germline trimming cut 4 bases from V and 4 bases from J; bases unmatched to any gene: 13. The chain has TRBV7-8 and TRBJ2-2; 9 bases align to TRBD2. This receptor was obtained from a woman aged 80 or older with acute or convalescent COVID-19. The sequenced sample consisted of peripheral blood. The CDR3 coding sequence is TGTGCCAGCAGCTCGATCACCTCGGGACTAGCCTTCACCGGGGAGCTGTTTTTT. This translates into CASSSITSGLAFTGELFF.